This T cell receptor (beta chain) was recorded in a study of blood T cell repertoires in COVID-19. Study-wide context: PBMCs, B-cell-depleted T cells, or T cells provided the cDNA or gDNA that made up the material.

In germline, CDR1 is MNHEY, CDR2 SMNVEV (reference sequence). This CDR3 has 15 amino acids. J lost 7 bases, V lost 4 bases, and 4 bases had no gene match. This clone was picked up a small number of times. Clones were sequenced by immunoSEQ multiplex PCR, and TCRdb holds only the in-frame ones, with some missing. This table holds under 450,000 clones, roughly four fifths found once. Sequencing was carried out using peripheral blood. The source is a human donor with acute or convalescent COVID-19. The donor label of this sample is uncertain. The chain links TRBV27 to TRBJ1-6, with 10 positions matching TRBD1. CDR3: CASSSSDRGNSPLHF. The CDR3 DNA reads TGTGCCAGCAGTTCCTCGGACAGGGGGAATTCACCCCTCCACTTT.